Listed here is a single T cell receptor (beta chain). The sample comes from a study of control samples from healthy donors and cancer patients. The CDR3 length is 11 residues. V was shortened by 6 bases and J by 11 bases, with 12 bases between the two germline ends. TCRdb's copy holds only in-frame clones and misses some; the assay was immunoSEQ multiplex PCR. The sample consists of 25,000 to 35,000 clones, about 86% of them appearing once. The sequenced material came from PBMCs. This receptor was obtained from a woman in her thirties or forties with lung cancer. The J gene is TRBJ2-3, the V gene TRBV12-3 or TRBV12-4; TRBD2 is a possible D gene (6 bases). The CDR3 sequence is CASSTGTWQYF. CDR3 in DNA: TGTGCCAGCAGCACCGGGACTTGGCAGTATTTT.